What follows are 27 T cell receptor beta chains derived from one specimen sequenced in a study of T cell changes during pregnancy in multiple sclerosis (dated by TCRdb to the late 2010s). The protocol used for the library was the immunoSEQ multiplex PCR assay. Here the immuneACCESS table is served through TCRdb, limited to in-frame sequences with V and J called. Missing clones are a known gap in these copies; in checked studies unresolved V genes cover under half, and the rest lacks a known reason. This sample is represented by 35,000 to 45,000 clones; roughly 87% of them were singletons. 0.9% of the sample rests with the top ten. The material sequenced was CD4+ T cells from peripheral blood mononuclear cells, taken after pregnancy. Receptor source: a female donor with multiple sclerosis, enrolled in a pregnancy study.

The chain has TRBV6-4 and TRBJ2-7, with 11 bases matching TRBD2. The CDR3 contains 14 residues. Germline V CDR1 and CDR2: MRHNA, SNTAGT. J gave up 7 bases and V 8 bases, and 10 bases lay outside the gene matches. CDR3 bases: TGTGCCAGCCACCGACTAGCGGGGTTGGGTGAGCAGTACTTC. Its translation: CASHRLAGLGEQYF.

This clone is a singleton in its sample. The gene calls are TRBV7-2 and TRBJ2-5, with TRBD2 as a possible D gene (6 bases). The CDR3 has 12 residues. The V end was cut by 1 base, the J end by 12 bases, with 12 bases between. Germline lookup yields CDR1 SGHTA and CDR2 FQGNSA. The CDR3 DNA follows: TGTGCCAGCAGCTTAGGCGGGACCAACAAGTACTTC. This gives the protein CASSLGGTNKYF.

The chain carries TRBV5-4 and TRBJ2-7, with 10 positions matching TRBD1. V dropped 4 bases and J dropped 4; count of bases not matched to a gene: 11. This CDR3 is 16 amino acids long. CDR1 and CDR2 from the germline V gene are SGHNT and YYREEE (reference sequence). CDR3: CASSPGSGQGGYEQYF. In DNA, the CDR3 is TGTGCCAGCAGCCCTGGTAGCGGACAGGGGGGATACGAGCAGTACTTC.

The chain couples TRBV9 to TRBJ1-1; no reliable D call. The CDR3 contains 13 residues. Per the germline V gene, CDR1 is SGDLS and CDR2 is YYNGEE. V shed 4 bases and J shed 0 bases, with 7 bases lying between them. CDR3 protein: CASSLDLNTEAFF. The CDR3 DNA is TGTGCCAGCAGCCTGGACTTGAACACTGAAGCTTTCTTT.

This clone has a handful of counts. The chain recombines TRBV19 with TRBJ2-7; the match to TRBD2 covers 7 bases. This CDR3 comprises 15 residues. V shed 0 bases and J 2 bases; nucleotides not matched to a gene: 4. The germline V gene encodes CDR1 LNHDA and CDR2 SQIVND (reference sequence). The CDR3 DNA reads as TGTGCCAGTAGTATAGATGGAGCGGGGACCTACGAGCAGTACTTC. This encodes CASSIDGAGTYEQYF.

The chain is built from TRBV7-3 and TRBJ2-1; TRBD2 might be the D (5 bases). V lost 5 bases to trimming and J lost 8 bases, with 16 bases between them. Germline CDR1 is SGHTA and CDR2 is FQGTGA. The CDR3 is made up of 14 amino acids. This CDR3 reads CASSTRTNGDEQFF. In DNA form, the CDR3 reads TGTGCCAGCAGCACCAGGACGAACGGGGATGAGCAGTTCTTC.

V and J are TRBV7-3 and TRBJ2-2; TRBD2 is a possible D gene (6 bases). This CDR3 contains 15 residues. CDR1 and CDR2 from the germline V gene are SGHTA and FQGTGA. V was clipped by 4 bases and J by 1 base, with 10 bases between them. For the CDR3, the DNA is TGTGCCAGCAGCTCAACCGGGAGGAACACCGGGGAGCTGTTTTTT. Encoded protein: CASSSTGRNTGELFF.

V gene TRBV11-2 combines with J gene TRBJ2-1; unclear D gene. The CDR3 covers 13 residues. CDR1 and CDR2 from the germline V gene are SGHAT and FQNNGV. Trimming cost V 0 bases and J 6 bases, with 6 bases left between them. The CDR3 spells CASSLDRFNEQFF. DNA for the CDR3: TGTGCCAGCAGCTTAGACCGGTTCAATGAGCAGTTCTTC. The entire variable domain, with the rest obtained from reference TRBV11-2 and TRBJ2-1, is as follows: EAGVAQSPRYKIIEKRQSVAFWCNPISGHATLYWYQQILGQGPKLLIQFQNNGVVDDSQLPKDRFSAERLKGVDSTLKIQPAKLEDSAVYLCASSLDRFNEQFFGPGTRLTVL.

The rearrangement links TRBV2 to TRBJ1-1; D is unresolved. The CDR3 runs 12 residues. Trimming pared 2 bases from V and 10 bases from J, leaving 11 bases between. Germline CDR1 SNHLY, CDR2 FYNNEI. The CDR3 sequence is CASSERDNRAFF. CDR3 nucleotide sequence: TGTGCCAGCAGTGAAAGAGACAATAGAGCTTTCTTT.

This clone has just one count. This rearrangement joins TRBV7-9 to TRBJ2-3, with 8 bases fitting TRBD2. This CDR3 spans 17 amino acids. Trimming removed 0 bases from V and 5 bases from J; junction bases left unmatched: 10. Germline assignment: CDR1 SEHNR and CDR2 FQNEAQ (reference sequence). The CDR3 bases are TGTGCCAGCAGCTTAGCGCGAGATAGCGGGGCCGTAGATACGCAGTATTTT. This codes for CASSLARDSGAVDTQYF. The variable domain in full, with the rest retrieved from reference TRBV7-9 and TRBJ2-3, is DTGVSQNPRHKITKRGQNVTFRCDPISEHNRLYWYRQTLGQGPEFLTYFQNEAQLEKSRLLSDRFSAERPKGSFSTLEIQRTEQGDSAMYLCASSLARDSGAVDTQYFGPGTRLTVL.

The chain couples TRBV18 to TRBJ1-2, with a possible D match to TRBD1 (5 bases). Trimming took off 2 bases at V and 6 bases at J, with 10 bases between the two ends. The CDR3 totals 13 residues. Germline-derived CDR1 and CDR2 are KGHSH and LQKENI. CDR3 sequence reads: CASSPNWGDGYTF. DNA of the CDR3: TGTGCCAGCTCACCAAATTGGGGGGATGGCTACACCTTC. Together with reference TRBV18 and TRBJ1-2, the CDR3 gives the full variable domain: NAGVMQNPRHLVRRRGQEARLRCSPMKGHSHVYWYRQLPEEGLKFMVYLQKENIIDESGMPKERFSAEFPKEGPSILRIQQVVRGDSAAYFCASSPNWGDGYTFGSGTRLTVV.

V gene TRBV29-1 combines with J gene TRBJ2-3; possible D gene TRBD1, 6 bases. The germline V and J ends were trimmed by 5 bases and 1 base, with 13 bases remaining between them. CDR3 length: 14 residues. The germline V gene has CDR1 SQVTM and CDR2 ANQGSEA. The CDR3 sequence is CSVWGQGGTDTQYF. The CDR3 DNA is TGCAGCGTTTGGGGGCAGGGCGGCACAGATACGCAGTATTTT.

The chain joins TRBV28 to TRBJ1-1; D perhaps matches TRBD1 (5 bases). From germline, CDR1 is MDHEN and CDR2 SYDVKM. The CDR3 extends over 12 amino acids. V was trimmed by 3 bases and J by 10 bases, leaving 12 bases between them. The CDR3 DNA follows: TGTGCCAGCAGTTTCCAGGGAAGGTCAGCTTTCTTT. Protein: CASSFQGRSAFF.

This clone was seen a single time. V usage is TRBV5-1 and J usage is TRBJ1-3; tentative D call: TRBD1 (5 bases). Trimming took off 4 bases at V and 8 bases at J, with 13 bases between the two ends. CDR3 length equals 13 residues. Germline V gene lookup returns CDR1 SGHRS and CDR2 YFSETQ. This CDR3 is CASSPGHGDTIYF. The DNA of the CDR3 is TGCGCCAGCAGCCCCGGACATGGGGACACCATATATTTT.

The CDR3 region has the DNA TGTGCCAGCAGCGCCGTTACAGTGAACACTGAAGCTTTCTTT. Protein sequence: CASSAVTVNTEAFF. The chain links TRBV9 to TRBJ1-1; D not certain. The germline V gene has CDR1 SGDLS and CDR2 YYNGEE. The CDR3 is 14 amino acids. The ends were cut back, 3 bases at V and 0 bases at J, with 9 bases in the middle.

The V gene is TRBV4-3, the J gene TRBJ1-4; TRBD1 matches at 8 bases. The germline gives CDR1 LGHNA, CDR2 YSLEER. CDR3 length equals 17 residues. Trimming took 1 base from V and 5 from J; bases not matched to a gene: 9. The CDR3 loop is CASSQGRWRQGNEKLFF. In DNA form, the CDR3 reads TGCGCCAGCAGCCAAGGTCGCTGGAGACAGGGGAATGAAAAACTGTTTTTT.

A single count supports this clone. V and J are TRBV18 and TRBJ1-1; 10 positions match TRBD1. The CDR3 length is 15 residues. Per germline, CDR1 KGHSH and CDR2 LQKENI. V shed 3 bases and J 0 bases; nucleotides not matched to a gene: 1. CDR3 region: CASSPDRGMNTEAFF. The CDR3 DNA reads TGTGCCAGCTCACCGGACAGGGGGATGAACACTGAAGCTTTCTTT.

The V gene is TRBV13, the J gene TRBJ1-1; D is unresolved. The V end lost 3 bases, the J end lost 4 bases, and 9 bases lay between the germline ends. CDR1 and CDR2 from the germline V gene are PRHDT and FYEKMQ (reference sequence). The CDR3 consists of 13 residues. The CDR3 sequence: CASSLDEGTEAFF. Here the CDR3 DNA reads TGTGCCAGCAGCTTGGATGAGGGCACTGAAGCTTTCTTT.

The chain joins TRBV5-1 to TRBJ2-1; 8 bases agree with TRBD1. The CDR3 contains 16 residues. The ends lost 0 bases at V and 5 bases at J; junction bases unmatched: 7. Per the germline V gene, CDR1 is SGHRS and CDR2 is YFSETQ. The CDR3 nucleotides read TGCGCCAGCAGCTTGGGAGGGACAGGCTTGAACAATGAGCAGTTCTTC. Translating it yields CASSLGGTGLNNEQFF.

CDR3 nucleotide sequence: TGTGCCAGCAGCTTCGGCCTAGGAATGAACACTGAAGCTTTCTTT. Translated, it gives CASSFGLGMNTEAFF. The chain is built from TRBV5-6 and TRBJ1-1, with no clear D. The CDR3 consists of 15 residues. CDR1 is SGHDT and CDR2 is YYEEEE in the germline V gene. V was shortened by 2 bases and J by 0 bases, with 11 bases between the two germline ends.

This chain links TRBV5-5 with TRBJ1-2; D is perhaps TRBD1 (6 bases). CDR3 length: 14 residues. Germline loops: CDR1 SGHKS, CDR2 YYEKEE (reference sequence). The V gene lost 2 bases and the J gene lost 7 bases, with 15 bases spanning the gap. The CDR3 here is CASSFDRTSGGYTF. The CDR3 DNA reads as TGTGCCAGCAGCTTTGACAGGACGTCGGGTGGCTACACCTTC. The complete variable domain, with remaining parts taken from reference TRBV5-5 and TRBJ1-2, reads DAGVTQSPTHLIKTRGQQVTLRCSPISGHKSVSWYQQVLGQGPQFIFQYYEKEERGRGNFPDRFSARQFPNYSSELNVNALLLGDSALYLCASSFDRTSGGYTFGSGTRLTVV.

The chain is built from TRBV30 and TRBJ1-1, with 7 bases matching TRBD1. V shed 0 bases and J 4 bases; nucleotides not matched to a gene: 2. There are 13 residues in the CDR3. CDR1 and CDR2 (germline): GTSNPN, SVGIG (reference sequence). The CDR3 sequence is CAWSVQGFTEAFF. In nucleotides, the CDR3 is TGTGCCTGGAGTGTACAGGGGTTCACTGAAGCTTTCTTT.

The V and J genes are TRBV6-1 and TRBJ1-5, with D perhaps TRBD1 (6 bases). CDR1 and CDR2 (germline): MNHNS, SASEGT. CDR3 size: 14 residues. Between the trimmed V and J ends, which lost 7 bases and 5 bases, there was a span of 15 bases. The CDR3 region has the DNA TGTGCCAGCAAGCAGGGGAATAGGGATCAGCCCCAGCATTTT. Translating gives CASKQGNRDQPQHF.

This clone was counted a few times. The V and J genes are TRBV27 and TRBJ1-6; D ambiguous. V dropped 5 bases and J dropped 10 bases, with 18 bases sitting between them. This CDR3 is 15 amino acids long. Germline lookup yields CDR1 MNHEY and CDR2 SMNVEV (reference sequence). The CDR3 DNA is TGTGCCAGCAGTCCGGGCCGGGGAGAAGGGTCACCCCTCCACTTT. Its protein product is CASSPGRGEGSPLHF.

Here the CDR3 reads CASSWGEYGYTF. In nucleotides, the CDR3 is TGTGCCAGCAGTTGGGGGGAGTATGGCTACACCTTC. The chain joins TRBV28 to TRBJ1-2; D might be TRBD1 (5 bases). Germline V gene data show CDR1 as MDHEN and CDR2 as SYDVKM. V was shortened by 4 bases and J by 5 bases, with 8 bases between the two germline ends. CDR3 length equals 12 residues.

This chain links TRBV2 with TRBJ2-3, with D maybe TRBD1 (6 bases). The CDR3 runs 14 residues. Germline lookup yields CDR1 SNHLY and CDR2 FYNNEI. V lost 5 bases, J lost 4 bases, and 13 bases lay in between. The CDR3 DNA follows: TGTGCCAGCAGTCAACAGGGTCGGGCAGATACGCAGTATTTT. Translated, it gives CASSQQGRADTQYF.

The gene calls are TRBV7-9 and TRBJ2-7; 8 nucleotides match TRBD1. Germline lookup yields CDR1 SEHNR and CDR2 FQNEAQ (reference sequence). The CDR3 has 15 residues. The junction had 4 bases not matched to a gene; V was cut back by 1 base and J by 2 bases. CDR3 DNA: TGTGCCAGCAGCTTAGGGACAGGGAAAACCTACGAGCAGTACTTC. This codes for CASSLGTGKTYEQYF.